This record looks at one T cell receptor (beta chain) sequence and its context. What it binds is unknown. This sample was included in a study of OX40 agonist ivuxolimab in advanced cancers. Findings and limits, study-wide: In the 0.1 to 3.0 mg/kg range, CD4+ and CD8+ blood T cells had expanded clonally by week 6. On average, a greater number of expanded clones characterised CD8+ T cells relative to CD4+. In the 0.1-3.0 mg/kg groups, partial responders showed among the lowest expansion.

Trimming cost V 2 bases and J 4 bases, with 12 bases left between them. This CDR3 spans 14 amino acids. Germline CDR1 is SGHRS and CDR2 is YFSETQ. Method: immunoSEQ multiplex PCR; TCRdb's copy keeps in-frame clones and lacks some. The sample includes about 58,000 clones, roughly 89% seen only once; the top ten take about 0.62%. The specimen was CD4+ or CD8+ T cells sorted from blood, collected in a trial of the OX40 agonist ivuxolimab. The rearrangement joins TRBV5-1 to TRBJ2-5; a possible D gene is TRBD1 (5 bases). This TCR was sampled from an adult with an advanced solid tumor such as melanoma, head and neck, liver or kidney cancer. The CDR3 DNA reads TGCGCCAGCAGCTTTGGGGCAACACGAGAGACCCAGTACTTC. Protein: CASSFGATRETQYF.